This TCR beta chain was captured in a study of OX40 agonist ivuxolimab in advanced cancers. Regarding the study in general: The costimulatory receptor OX40 (CD134) was targeted by ivuxolimab, a fully human IgG2 agonistic monoclonal antibody. Prior anti-PD-1, anti-PD-L1 or anti-CTLA-4 therapy was permitted, and checkpoint inhibitors had been received by 40% to 50% of dose-escalation patients. Intravenous ivuxolimab was administered to patients every 2 weeks at six dose levels: 0.01, 0.1, 0.3, 1.5, 3 and 10 mg/kg. The paper describes the monotherapy dose-escalation part (N of about 50 patients) of the phase I trial of ivuxolimab. Three dose-escalation patients achieved partial responses, one with hepatocellular carcinoma and two with cutaneous melanoma. Of the approximately 54 patients in dose escalation, about 20 had hepatocellular carcinoma, around 15 had melanoma, 9 had renal cell carcinoma and 9 had head and neck cancer. Peripheral TCRbeta sequencing aimed to test whether ivuxolimab altered TCR sequence diversity and caused clonal T-cell expansion. A male proportion of roughly 85% and a mean age of about 60 years, ranging from roughly 20 to 80, were recorded for the dose-escalation cohort.

Patients with autoimmune disease history or receiving systemic immunosuppression were excluded from the trial. In every dose cohort, peripheral blood was drawn for TCR sequencing at baseline, cycle 4 day 1, and cycle 7 day 1. The samples were taken from a phase I, first-in-human, multicenter, open-label dose-escalation trial of ivuxolimab. Adults with locally advanced or metastatic melanoma, renal cell, hepatocellular, or head and neck squamous cell carcinoma were enrolled in the trial. Before TCR sequencing, CD4+ T cells and CD8+ T cells from peripheral blood were sorted into separate populations. Remarks on this clone: Its antigen is still unknown. Base qualities are not recorded, but no much larger clone differs from it by a single base.

To sequence the TCRbeta CDR3 region, genomic DNA was isolated from the sorted cells. The immunoSEQ Assay was used to sequence the TCRbeta CDR3 regions. This immuneACCESS table, as held by TCRdb, lists in-frame sequences with V and J called but not all clones. Of the missing ones, under half trace to an unresolved V gene in checked studies; the others have no known cause. Within this sample are about 110,000 clones, with approximately 89% of them counted one time only. The ten largest make up 0.27% of the sample. The investigation overall reported the following: Antigen specificity was not determined for the clonally expanded peripheral T cells. On average, CD8+ T cells showed more expanded clones than CD4+ T cells after ivuxolimab. In the 0.1-3.0 mg/kg groups, partial responders were among the patients with the lowest normalized peripheral clonal expansion, particularly in CD8+ T cells. At doses of 0.1 to 3.0 mg/kg, clonal expansion of both CD4+ and CD8+ blood T cells was observed from baseline to week 6. Low levels of normalized T-cell clonal expansion were also shown by some nonresponding patients.

Including the terminal cysteine and phenylalanine, the CDR3 comprises 12 residues. Just the 36-base CDR3 DNA is kept, in frame starting at base 1. CDR1 and CDR2 are drawn from the germline V gene: MDHEN, SYDVKM. The V and J ends are trimmed by 3 bases and 5 bases, leaving 7 bases between them. Recombination joined TRBV28 with TRBJ1-2; no D segment can be confidently identified. Specimen: CD4+ or CD8+ T cells sorted from blood, collected in a trial of the OX40 agonist ivuxolimab. The sequence derives from an adult with an advanced solid tumor such as melanoma, head and neck, liver or kidney cancer. This receptor has the CDR3 CASSFLGYGYTF. The DNA sequence is given as TGTGCCAGCAGTTTCCTCGGATATGGCTACACCTTC.